Below are 2 T cell receptor beta chains sequenced from a single sample in a study of T cell responses to AZD1222 COVID-19 vaccine. Produced via immunoSEQ multiplex PCR; TCRdb's table is partial and in-frame only. The top ten hold more than 4.5% of the sample, which has under 130,000 clones, about nine tenths seen once. The specimen was peripheral blood, collected on day 0 of AZD1222 vaccination. The receptors derive from an adult in good health.

A note on this clone: Other DNA sequences in this sample translate to the same CDR3. The chain has TRBV5-1 and TRBJ2-7; 9 bases line up with TRBD1. The CDR3 length is 14 residues. CDR1 SGHRS and CDR2 YFSETQ come from the germline V gene. With 4 bases clipped from V and 4 bases from J, the junction kept 6 bases outside the gene matches. In nucleotides, the CDR3 is TGCGCCAGCAGCCGCGGACAGGGGACGTACGAGCAGTACTTC. Residues: CASSRGQGTYEQYF.

The chain links TRBV9 to TRBJ2-1; D gene uncertain. Looked up from germline, CDR1 is SGDLS and CDR2 is YYNGEE. CDR3 length equals 13 residues. Trimming removed 2 bases at V and 4 bases at J, with 7 bases between. The CDR3 DNA follows: TGTGCCAGCAGCGTCTCCGATTACAATGAGCAGTTCTTC. Encoded protein: CASSVSDYNEQFF.